This T cell receptor (beta chain) derives from a study of blood T cells in healthy people across ages. The CDR3 has 12 amino acids. The germline V gene has CDR1 DFQATT and CDR2 SNEGSKA (reference sequence). Trimming pared 5 bases from V and 10 bases from J, leaving 15 bases between. As to this clonotype: Its antigen is undetermined.

Per individual sample, total RNA of at least 6 micrograms was extracted. Regarding the study as a whole: Long-lived donors carried more naive CD4+ cells and greater diversity than aged donors. Across samples, TCR beta diversity tracked strongly with naive T cell percentage.

The authors ran a second PCR of about 7 to 11 cycles using a sample-barcoded 5' primer and a J-beta primer mix. A template-switch adaptor containing 12 random nucleotides labeled each cDNA molecule. TCRdb analysed the 5' RACE reads with MiXCR anew, one entry per CDR3 protein. The sample records 1.5 million to 2 million distinct CDR3 sequences, 25% to 30% being singletons. The chain carries TRBV20-1 and TRBJ2-4; D is undetermined. The clonotype originates from a woman in her thirties in good health. Sequenced sample: blood. The chain's CDR3 is CSAPGPSRIQYF. Here the CDR3 DNA reads TGCAGTGCTCCCGGGCCCTCGCGGATTCAGTACTTC.